The entry below describes one TCR beta chain. As yet, its antigen is unknown. V lost 6 bases, J lost 7 bases, and 9 bases stayed unmatched. The CDR3 spans 13 residues. Germline CDR1 reads SQVTM; CDR2 reads ANQGSEA. This record comes from a study of tumor-infiltrating lymphocytes in glioblastoma multiforme. General study findings and limits: Functional subtype sorting of these T cells was not performed. TCR plus mutation findings rest on a single glioblastoma patient.

Three nested ARM-PCR rounds with V-beta and C-beta primers built TCRB libraries. Unique molecular identifiers were not described for the libraries. From the multiplex PCR reads, TCRdb called clonotypes with MiXCR, one entry per CDR3 protein. Here the sample spans 12,000 to 15,000 distinct CDR3 sequences, 65% to 75% being singletons. This TCR derives from a male donor with glioblastoma. The V call is TRBV29-1, the J call TRBJ1-2, with TRBD1 identical over 9 bases. Sequencing used brain tumor tissue. The CDR3 DNA follows: TGCAGCGTGGGGACAGGGTCGGGAGGTGGCTACACCTTC. It yields the protein CSVGTGSGGGYTF.